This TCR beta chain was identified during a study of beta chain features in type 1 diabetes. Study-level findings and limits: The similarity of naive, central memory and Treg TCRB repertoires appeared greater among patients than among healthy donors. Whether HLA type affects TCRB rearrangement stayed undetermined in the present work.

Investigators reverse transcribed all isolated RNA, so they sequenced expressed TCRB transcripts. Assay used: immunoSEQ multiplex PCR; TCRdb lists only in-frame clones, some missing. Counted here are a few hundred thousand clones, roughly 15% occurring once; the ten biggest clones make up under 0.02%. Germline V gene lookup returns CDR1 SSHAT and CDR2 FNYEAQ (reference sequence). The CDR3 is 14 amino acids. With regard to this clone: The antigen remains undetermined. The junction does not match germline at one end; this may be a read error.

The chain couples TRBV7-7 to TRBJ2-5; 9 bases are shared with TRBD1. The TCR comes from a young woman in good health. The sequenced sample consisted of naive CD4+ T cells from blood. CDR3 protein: CASSRQGGKETQYF. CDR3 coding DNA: TGTGCTAGCAGCCGACAGGGGGGAAAAGAGACCCAGTACTTC.